These 10 T cell receptor beta chains were sequenced from one sample in a study of early T cells in non-severe SARS-CoV-2 infection. Each CDR3 protein is one row after TCRdb ran MiXCR on the 5' RACE reads. The sample has about 69,000 distinct CDR3 sequences; 9.5% are singletons. Sequenced sample: whole blood. The receptor set was obtained from an adult who was a healthcare worker with PCR-confirmed SARS-CoV-2 infection or an uninfected control (not recorded which).

This clonotype appeared many times. V gene TRBV20-1 combines with J gene TRBJ2-7, with TRBD1 identical over 10 bases. Looked up from germline, CDR1 is DFQATT and CDR2 is SNEGSKA (reference sequence). The ends lost 1 base at V and 7 bases at J; junction bases unmatched: 4. CDR3 length: 13 amino acids. The CDR3: CSARGDRGPEQYF. CDR3 coding DNA: TGCAGTGCTAGAGGGGACAGGGGCCCAGAGCAGTACTTC.

About this clonotype itself: One end of the junction fails to match germline, which may point to a read error. This CDR3 is CASPPPLARALGTDTQYF. The DNA of the CDR3 is TGTGCCAGCCCACCACCTCTCGCGCGGGCTCTGGGCACAGATACGCAGTATTTT. This chain uses TRBV18 with TRBJ2-3; D perhaps matches TRBD2 (5 bases). Germline values: CDR1 KGHSH, CDR2 LQKENI. The length of the CDR3 is 18 residues.

This clonotype has only a few counts. This chain links TRBV12-3 or TRBV12-4 with TRBJ2-3; D is unclear. V shed 6 bases and J shed 5 bases, with 18 bases lying between them. This CDR3 is 15 amino acids long. The CDR3 reads CASRNSGPRLDTQYF. The CDR3 nucleotides read TGTGCCAGCAGAAACTCCGGGCCACGCCTAGATACGCAGTATTTT.

This clonotype was observed at least ten times. This sequence joins TRBV18 and TRBJ2-2; possibly TRBD1 or TRBD2 for D (5 bases each). V lost 3 bases and J 3 bases, leaving 8 bases between the germline ends. Germline V gives CDR1 KGHSH, CDR2 LQKENI. The length of the CDR3 is 14 residues. The CDR3 sequence is CASSPRGDTGELFF. The DNA for the CDR3 is TGTGCCAGCTCACCTCGGGGCGACACCGGGGAGCTGTTTTTT.

This clonotype has ten or more counts. The chain links TRBV5-1 to TRBJ2-7; maybe TRBD2 (6 bases). The CDR3 runs to 13 residues. V shed 4 bases and J shed 6 bases, with 14 bases lying between them. Germline V gives CDR1 SGHRS, CDR2 YFSETQ. The CDR3 region has the DNA TGCGCCAGCAGCGAGCGGGTAGGCGGCGAGCAGTACTTC. Protein sequence: CASSERVGGEQYF.

This clonotype was picked up a small number of times. The chain is built from TRBV7-2 and TRBJ2-6; no clear D. V was shortened by 5 bases and J by 0 bases, with 8 bases between the two germline ends. Germline V gives CDR1 SGHTA, CDR2 FQGNSA. This CDR3 contains 15 residues. DNA for the CDR3: TGTGCCAGCAGCCTTAGCCGCTCTGGGGCCAACGTCCTGACTTTC. Encoded protein: CASSLSRSGANVLTF. Full variable domain (outside the CDR3, taken from reference TRBV7-2 and TRBJ2-6): GAGVSQSPSNKVTEKGKDVELRCDPISGHTALYWYRQSLGQGLEFLIYFQGNSAPDKSGLPSDRFSAERTGGSVSTLTIQRTQQEDSAVYLCASSLSRSGANVLTFGAGSRLTVL.

Here the CDR3 DNA reads TGTGCCAGCGGGGCTCCTAGCCGAGGGGAGCAGTACTTC. It encodes CASGAPSRGEQYF. The chain employs TRBV6-5 and TRBJ2-7; possibly TRBD1 or TRBD2 for D (5 bases each). Germline V gene data show CDR1 as MNHEY and CDR2 as SVGAGI. V was trimmed by 8 bases and J by 7 bases, leaving 18 bases between them. This CDR3 has 13 amino acids.

This clonotype was picked up many times. The chain links TRBV12-3 or TRBV12-4 to TRBJ2-7; 14 bases are shared with TRBD2. The CDR3 is 14 amino acids. The V gene end was trimmed by 5 bases and the J gene end by 6 bases; junction bases not matched to a gene: 3. The CDR3 here is CASSLGLAGAEQYF. In DNA, the CDR3 is TGTGCCAGCAGTCTGGGACTAGCGGGAGCCGAGCAGTACTTC.

This clonotype was recorded a few times. The V and J genes are TRBV5-4 and TRBJ1-3; D perhaps matches TRBD1 (6 bases). V dropped 2 bases and J dropped 3 bases, with 9 bases sitting between them. Per germline, CDR1 SGHNT and CDR2 YYREEE (reference sequence). The CDR3 is 14 residues long. For the CDR3, the DNA is TGTGCCAGCAGCTTAAGACAGGATGGAAACACCATATATTTT. Encoded protein: CASSLRQDGNTIYF.

Many counts were recorded for this clonotype. The chain has TRBV2 and TRBJ1-1, with D perhaps TRBD1 (6 bases). Germline V CDR1 and CDR2: SNHLY, FYNNEI. The germline V and J ends were trimmed by 7 bases and 1 base, with 16 bases remaining between them. The length of the CDR3 is 15 residues. The CDR3 sequence is CASIPLGQKNTEAFF. CDR3 nucleotides: TGTGCCAGCATACCCCTCGGACAGAAGAACACTGAAGCTTTCTTT.